Presented here are 2 T cell receptor beta chains from one specimen sequenced in a study of T cell repertoires in aging, cancer and after chemotherapy. Amplification of TCR beta used genomic DNA extracted from peripheral blood. A mixed TRB-A/B primer pool amplified rearranged TRB by multiplex touch-down PCR. MiXCR, run by TCRdb on the multiplex PCR reads, gives a single entry per CDR3 protein. The table lists 4,000 to 5,000 distinct CDR3 sequences, approximately 37% of them singletons. Sequenced: blood. The receptors shown here come from a human donor with a solid tumor.

This chain joins TRBV19 and TRBJ2-7; TRBD1 or TRBD2 may be the D gene (5 bases each). Germline CDR1 is LNHDA and CDR2 is SQIVND (reference sequence). Trimming cost V 6 bases and J 4 bases, with 19 bases left between them. The CDR3 runs to 15 residues. In DNA, the CDR3 is TGTGCCAGTAGAGACGGGGCCCCAGCAGGATACGAGCAGTACTTC. Its translation: CASRDGAPAGYEQYF.

The rearrangement joins TRBV7-9 to TRBJ2-3; D remains ambiguous. CDR1 is SEHNR, CDR2 FQNEAQ, per germline (reference sequence). There are 17 residues in the CDR3. Trimming cost V 2 bases and J 0 bases, with 15 bases left between them. CDR3 residues: CASSLIPRSTSTDTQYF. DNA of the CDR3: TGTGCCAGCAGCTTAATCCCCCGGTCTACTAGCACAGATACGCAGTATTTT.